The source of this T cell receptor (beta chain) is a study of vaccination effects on CD4 cells after COVID-19 (dated by TCRdb to the early 2020s). Background on the whole study: Across the study, the median time from the second dose to post-vaccine sampling was 72 days (range 14 to 241). The Oncomine TCR Beta short-read assay on an Illumina iSeq 100 was used to sequence cultures from other donors in the study. SARS-CoV-2 spike-specific CD4+ TCR repertoires were compared before and after mRNA vaccination in COVID-19 convalescent patients and in infection-naive vaccine recipients. The full study included approximately nine COVID-19 convalescent patients and a few SARS-CoV-2-naive healthy vaccine recipients. The study at large found these results: In healthy vaccine recipients, vaccine-induced clones were almost all SARS-CoV-2 mono-reactive, with only 1 of 255 being cross-reactive with common cold coronaviruses. Clones induced by infection and clones induced by vaccination both contracted markedly at late timepoints after vaccination, which fits with T cell responses waning over time. The study was limited by a small number of convalescent patients and lacked early post-infection timepoints.

About this clone itself: This receptor's antigen is unknown. It has no much larger one-base neighbor in the sample; base qualities were not kept.

In the ViraFEST assay, PBMC were stimulated with viral peptide pools, and TCR sequencing was then used to find antigen-specific CD4+ T cell clonotypes based on their expansion. After less than 13 days of culture, CD4+ T cells were isolated with the EasySep CD4+ T cell isolation kit. Each participant received two doses of an mRNA SARS-CoV-2 vaccine, either BNT162b2 or mRNA-1273. Healthy vaccine recipients had no prior SARS-CoV-2 infection, confirmed by negative nucleocapsid antibodies before and after vaccination. About 2 million PBMC per well were cultured in IMDM with 5% human AB serum, 10 IU/ml IL-2 and gentamicin, plus 10 ug/ml peptides. Half of the culture medium was replaced with fresh IL-2-containing medium on days 3 and 7. Unless noted otherwise, every peptide stimulation condition was cultured in triplicate wells. PBMC were separated from whole blood using Ficoll-Paque Plus gradient centrifugation and were then either cryopreserved at -140C or used fresh. The spike proteins of SARS-CoV-2 and of the common cold coronaviruses HCoV-NL63, HCoV-OC43 and HCoV-229E were spanned by overlapping peptide pools. Genomic DNA was extracted from cultured CD4+ T cells with the QIAamp micro DNA kit.

The CDR3, from cysteine to phenylalanine, totals 14 residues. CDR3 DNA is the only sequence kept; it has 42 bases, read in frame from the first base. According to the germline V gene, CDR1 reads MDHEN and CDR2 reads SYDVKM. Trimming removed 7 bases from V and 6 bases from J; the gene matches leave 7 bases unexplained. Libraries were prepared through the immunoSEQ multiplex PCR assay. DNA from the cultured and isolated CD4+ T cells underwent TCR beta CDR3 sequencing. In the original analysis: The analysis removed non-productive TCR sequences, trimmed reads to the CDR3 region, and retained only CDR3s that were 7 or more amino acids long. Antigen-specific clonotypes were identified with the MANAFEST web app by comparing expansion in peptide wells against reference cultures. For clones to be considered positive, expansion at FDR<0.05 versus reference and all other wells, an odds ratio above 5, and a frequency above 0.1% in two replicate wells were required. A clonotype was defined as cross-reactive if the clonotype was significantly expanded both in SARS-CoV-2 spike wells and in at least one common cold coronavirus spike condition. Using the stringdist R package, CDR3 similarity was measured by Levenshtein distance, and unrooted trees were constructed with ape in R 3.6.1. The clones in this table, taken by TCRdb from immuneACCESS, are in-frame only. Not every clone is retained; where verified, under half of the shortfall comes from an unresolved V gene, and the cause of the rest is unknown. The V and J calls and clone size are taken from that table; D and trimming were inferred from the DNA. The sample records about 72,000 clones, 80% to 85% of which are singletons. 1.2% of the sample belongs to the ten largest clones.

The sample was CD4+ T cells from PBMCs cultured with HCoV-229E spike peptides, taken after COVID-19 vaccination. The meaning of the sample's cell subset or site label: HCoV-229E spike overlapping peptide pool stimulation. The V and J genes are TRBV28 and TRBJ1-5; 9 nucleotides in the junction match TRBD1. The clonotype comes from a human donor who received a COVID-19 vaccine. The CDR3 protein is CASKEQGAGQPQHF. The sequence in DNA is TGTGCCAGCAAAGAACAGGGGGCGGGTCAGCCCCAGCATTTT.